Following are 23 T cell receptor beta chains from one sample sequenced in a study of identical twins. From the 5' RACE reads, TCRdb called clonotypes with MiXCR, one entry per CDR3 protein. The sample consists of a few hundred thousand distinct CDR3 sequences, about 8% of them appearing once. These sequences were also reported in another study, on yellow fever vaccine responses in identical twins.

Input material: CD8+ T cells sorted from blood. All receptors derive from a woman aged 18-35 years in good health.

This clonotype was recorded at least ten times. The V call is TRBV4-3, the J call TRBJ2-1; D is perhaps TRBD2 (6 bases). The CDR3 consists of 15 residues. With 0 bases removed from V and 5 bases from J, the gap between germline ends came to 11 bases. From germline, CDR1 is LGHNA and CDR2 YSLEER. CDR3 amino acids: CASSQDWGGNNEQFF. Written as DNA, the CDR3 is TGCGCCAGCAGCCAAGATTGGGGAGGTAACAATGAGCAGTTCTTC.

The DNA for the CDR3 is TGTGCCAGCAGCCCGGGACTAGCGGCCTACTCCTACGAGCAGTACTTC. Translating it yields CASSPGLAAYSYEQYF. The V and J genes are TRBV7-6 and TRBJ2-7; TRBD2 matches at 11 bases. The germline CDR1 and CDR2 sequences are SGHVS and FNYEAQ. The CDR3 loop spans 16 amino acids. Germline trimming cut 5 bases from V and 0 bases from J; bases unmatched to any gene: 6. Complete variable domain (other parts from reference TRBV7-6 and TRBJ2-7): GAGVSQSPRYKVTKRGQDVALRCDPISGHVSLYWYRQALGQGPEFLTYFNYEAQQDKSGLPNDRFSAERPEGSISTLTIQRTEQRDSAMYRCASSPGLAAYSYEQYFGPGTRLTVT.

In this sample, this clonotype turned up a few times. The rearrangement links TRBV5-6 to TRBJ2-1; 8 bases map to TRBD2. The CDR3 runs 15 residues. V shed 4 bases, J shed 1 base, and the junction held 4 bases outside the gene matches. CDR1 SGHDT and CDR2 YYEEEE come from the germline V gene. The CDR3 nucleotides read TGTGCCAGCAGCGGTTTAGCGGGGTCCTACAATGAGCAGTTCTTC. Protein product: CASSGLAGSYNEQFF.

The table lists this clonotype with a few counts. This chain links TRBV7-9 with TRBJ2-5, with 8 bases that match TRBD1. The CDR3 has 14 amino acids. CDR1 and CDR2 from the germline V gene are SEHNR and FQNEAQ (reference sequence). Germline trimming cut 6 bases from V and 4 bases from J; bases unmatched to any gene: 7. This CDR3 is CASSSGGGPETQYF. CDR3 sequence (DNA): TGTGCCAGCAGTTCAGGGGGCGGCCCAGAGACCCAGTACTTC.

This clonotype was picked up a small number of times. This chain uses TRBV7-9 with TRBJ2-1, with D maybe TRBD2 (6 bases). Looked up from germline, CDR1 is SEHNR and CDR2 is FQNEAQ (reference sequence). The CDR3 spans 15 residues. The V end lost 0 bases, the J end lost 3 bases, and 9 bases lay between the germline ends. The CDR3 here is CASSLAGRDYNEQFF. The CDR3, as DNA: TGTGCCAGCAGCTTAGCTGGGCGGGACTACAATGAGCAGTTCTTC. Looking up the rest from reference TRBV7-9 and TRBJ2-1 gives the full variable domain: DTGVSQNPRHKITKRGQNVTFRCDPISEHNRLYWYRQTLGQGPEFLTYFQNEAQLEKSRLLSDRFSAERPKGSFSTLEIQRTEQGDSAMYLCASSLAGRDYNEQFFGPGTRLTVL.

As DNA, the CDR3 is TGTGCCAGCAGCCCCCTTGAGTTCGAGGACGAGCAGTACTTC. It encodes CASSPLEFEDEQYF. The rearrangement joins TRBV6-2 or TRBV6-3 to TRBJ2-7, with D uncertain. V was cut by 6 bases and J by 5 bases, with 17 bases left in between. CDR3 length: 14 amino acids. Germline V gene lookup returns CDR1 MNHEY and CDR2 SVGEGT.

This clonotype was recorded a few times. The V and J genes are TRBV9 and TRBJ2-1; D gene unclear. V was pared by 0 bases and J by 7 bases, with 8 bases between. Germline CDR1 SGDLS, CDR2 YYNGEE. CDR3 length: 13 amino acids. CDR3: CASSVGPENEQFF. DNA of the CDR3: TGTGCCAGCAGCGTAGGTCCGGAAAATGAGCAGTTCTTC.

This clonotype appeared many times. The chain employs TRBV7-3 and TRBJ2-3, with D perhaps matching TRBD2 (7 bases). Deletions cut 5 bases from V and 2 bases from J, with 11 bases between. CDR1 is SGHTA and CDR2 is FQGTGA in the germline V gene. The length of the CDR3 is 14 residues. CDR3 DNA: TGTGCCAGCAGCCCCGGGGGGCCCACAGATACGCAGTATTTT. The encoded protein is CASSPGGPTDTQYF. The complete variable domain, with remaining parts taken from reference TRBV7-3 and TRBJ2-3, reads GAGVSQTPSNKVTEKGKYVELRCDPISGHTALYWYRQSLGQGPEFLIYFQGTGAADDSGLPNDRFFAVRPEGSVSTLKIQRTERGDSAVYLCASSPGGPTDTQYFGPGTRLTVL.

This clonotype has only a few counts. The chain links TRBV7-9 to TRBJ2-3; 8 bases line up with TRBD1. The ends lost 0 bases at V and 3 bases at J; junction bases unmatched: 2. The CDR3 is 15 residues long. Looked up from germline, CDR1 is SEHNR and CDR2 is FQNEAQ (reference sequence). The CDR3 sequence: CASSLAQGATDTQYF. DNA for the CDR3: TGTGCCAGCAGCTTAGCCCAGGGGGCAACAGATACGCAGTATTTT.

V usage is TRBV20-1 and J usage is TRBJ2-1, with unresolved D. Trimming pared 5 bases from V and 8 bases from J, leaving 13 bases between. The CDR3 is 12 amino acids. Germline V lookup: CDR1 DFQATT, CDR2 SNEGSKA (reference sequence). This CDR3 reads CSAAEVLYEQFF. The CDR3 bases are TGCAGTGCTGCTGAAGTTTTATATGAGCAGTTCTTC.

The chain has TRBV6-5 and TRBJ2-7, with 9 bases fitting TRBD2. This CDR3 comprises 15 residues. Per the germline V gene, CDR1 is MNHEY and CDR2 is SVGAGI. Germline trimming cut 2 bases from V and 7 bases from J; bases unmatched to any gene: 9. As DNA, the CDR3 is TGTGCCAGCAGTTACGGGGGCGGGGGGGCCCGAGAGCAGTACTTC. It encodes CASSYGGGGAREQYF.

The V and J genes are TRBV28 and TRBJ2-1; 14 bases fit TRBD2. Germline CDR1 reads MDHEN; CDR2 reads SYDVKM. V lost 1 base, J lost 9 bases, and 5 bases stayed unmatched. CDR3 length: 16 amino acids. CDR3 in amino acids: CASSLFGTSGSTEQFF. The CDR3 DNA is TGTGCCAGCAGTTTATTCGGGACTAGCGGGAGTACTGAGCAGTTCTTC.

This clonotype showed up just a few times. DNA of the CDR3: TGCAGCTCCCAGACTGGGAACACTGAAGCTTTCTTT. The encoded protein is CSSQTGNTEAFF. The V gene is TRBV29-1, the J gene TRBJ1-1; D unresolved. The germline V gene encodes CDR1 SQVTM and CDR2 ANQGSEA. The CDR3 covers 12 residues. With 8 bases removed from V and 1 base from J, the gap between germline ends came to 11 bases. The full variable domain, its missing parts supplied by reference TRBV29-1 and TRBJ1-1, is SAVISQKPSRDICQRGTSLTIQCQVDSQVTMMFWYRQQPGQSLTLIATANQGSEATYESGFVIDKFPISRPNLTFSTLTVSNMSPEDSSIYLCSSQTGNTEAFFGQGTRLTVV.

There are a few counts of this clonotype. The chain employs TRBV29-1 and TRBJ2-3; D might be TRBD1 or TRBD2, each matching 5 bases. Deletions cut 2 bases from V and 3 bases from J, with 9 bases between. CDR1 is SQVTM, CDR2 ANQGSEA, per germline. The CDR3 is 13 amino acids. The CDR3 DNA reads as TGCAGCGTTGAATTTGGGGGAACAGATACGCAGTATTTT. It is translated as CSVEFGGTDTQYF.

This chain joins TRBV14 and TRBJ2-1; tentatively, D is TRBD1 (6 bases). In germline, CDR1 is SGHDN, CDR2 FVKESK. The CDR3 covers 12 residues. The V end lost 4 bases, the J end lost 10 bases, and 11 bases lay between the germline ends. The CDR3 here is CASSPRTVEQFF. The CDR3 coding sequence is TGTGCCAGCAGCCCGAGGACAGTAGAGCAGTTCTTC.

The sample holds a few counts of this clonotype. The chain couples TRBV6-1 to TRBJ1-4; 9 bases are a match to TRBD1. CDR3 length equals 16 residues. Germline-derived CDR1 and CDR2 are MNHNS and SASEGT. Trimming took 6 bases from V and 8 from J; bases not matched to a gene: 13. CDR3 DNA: TGTGCCAGCAGCCCGGGACAGGGAGAGTTTGGAGAAAAACTGTTTTTT. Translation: CASSPGQGEFGEKLFF.

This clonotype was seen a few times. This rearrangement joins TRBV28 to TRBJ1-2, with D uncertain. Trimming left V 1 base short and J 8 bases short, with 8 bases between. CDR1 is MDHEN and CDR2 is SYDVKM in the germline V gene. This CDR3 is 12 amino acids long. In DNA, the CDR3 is TGTGCCAGCAGTTTATTCTCCACGGGCTACACCTTC. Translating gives CASSLFSTGYTF.

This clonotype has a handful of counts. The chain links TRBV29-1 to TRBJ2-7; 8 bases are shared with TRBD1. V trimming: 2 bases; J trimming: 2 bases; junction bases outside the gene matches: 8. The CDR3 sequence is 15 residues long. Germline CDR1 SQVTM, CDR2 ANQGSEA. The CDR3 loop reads CSVESSETGAYEQYF. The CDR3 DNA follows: TGCAGCGTTGAATCTTCTGAGACAGGGGCCTACGAGCAGTACTTC.

CDR3 region: CASSLAPSGRGYEQYF. In DNA form, the CDR3 reads TGTGCCAGCAGTTTAGCGCCTAGCGGGAGGGGCTACGAGCAGTACTTC. This rearrangement joins TRBV12-3 or TRBV12-4 to TRBJ2-7, with 12 bases matching TRBD2. V lost 0 bases to trimming and J lost 3 bases; unmatched junction nucleotides: 3. The CDR3 has 16 amino acids.

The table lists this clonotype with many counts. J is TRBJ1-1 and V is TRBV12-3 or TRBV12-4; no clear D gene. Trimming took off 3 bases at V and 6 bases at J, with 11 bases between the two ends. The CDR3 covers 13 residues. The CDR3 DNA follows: TGTGCCAGCAGTTTGGTTCACGCACCTGAAGCTTTCTTT. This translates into CASSLVHAPEAFF.

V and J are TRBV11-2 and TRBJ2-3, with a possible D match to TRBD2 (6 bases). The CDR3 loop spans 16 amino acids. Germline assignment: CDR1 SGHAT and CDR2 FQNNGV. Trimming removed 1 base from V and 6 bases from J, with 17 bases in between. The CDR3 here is CASSLAPGLTPDTQYF. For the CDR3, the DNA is TGTGCCAGCAGCTTAGCTCCGGGACTCACGCCGGATACGCAGTATTTT. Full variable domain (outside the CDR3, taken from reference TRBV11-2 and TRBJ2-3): EAGVAQSPRYKIIEKRQSVAFWCNPISGHATLYWYQQILGQGPKLLIQFQNNGVVDDSQLPKDRFSAERLKGVDSTLKIQPAKLEDSAVYLCASSLAPGLTPDTQYFGPGTRLTVL.

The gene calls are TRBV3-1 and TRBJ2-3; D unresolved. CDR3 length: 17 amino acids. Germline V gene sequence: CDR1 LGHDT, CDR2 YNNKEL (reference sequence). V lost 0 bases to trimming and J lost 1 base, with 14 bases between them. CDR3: CASSQEAFREGTDTQYF. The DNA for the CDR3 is TGTGCCAGCAGCCAAGAGGCCTTCCGCGAAGGCACAGATACGCAGTATTTT.

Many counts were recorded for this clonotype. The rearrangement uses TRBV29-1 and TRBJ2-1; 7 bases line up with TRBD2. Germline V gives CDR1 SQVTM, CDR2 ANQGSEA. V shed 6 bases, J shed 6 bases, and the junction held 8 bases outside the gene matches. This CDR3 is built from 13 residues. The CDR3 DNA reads TGCAGCGTCTGGGGGGGAACTGGCAATGAGCAGTTCTTC. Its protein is CSVWGGTGNEQFF.